The rows below give T cell receptor beta chains drawn from one sample of a study of CD8 T cells in Susac syndrome. TCRdb re-derived calls from the immunoSEQ multiplex PCR reads in MiXCR, one entry per CDR3 protein. The sample records 150,000 or so distinct CDR3 sequences, about 95% being singletons. Sequencing input: CD4+ T cells from PBMCs. Every receptor here comes from a human donor with Susac syndrome. Each CDR3 is given with its conserved first and last residue. A D gene is named only where the DNA matches it firmly. The size of a clone is reported for some rows only, either as once, few or many, or as a class for expanded clones.

J: TRBJ1-6; D: .; length: 15; size: .; V: TRBV11-1; DNA: TGTGCCAGCAGCTTAGCGGCGGGTAGGAATTCACCCCTCCACTTT; CDR3: CASSLAAGRNSPLHF
J: TRBJ2-7; D: .; length: 15; size: .; V: TRBV9; DNA: TGTGCCAGCAGCGTAGCCCCAGACTCCGTCTACGAGCAGTACTTC; CDR3: CASSVAPDSVYEQYF
J: TRBJ2-5; D: .; length: 13; size: .; V: TRBV18; DNA: TGTGCCAGCTCACCGGACGGCCAAGAGACCCAGTACTTC; CDR3: CASSPDGQETQYF
J: TRBJ2-2; D: .; length: 15; size: .; V: TRBV23-1; DNA: TGCGCCAGCAGTCAATCCTGCCAGGAACCCGGGGAGCTGTTTTTT; CDR3: CASSQSCQEPGELFF
J: TRBJ1-1; D: .; length: 14; size: .; V: TRBV5-1; DNA: TGCGCCAGCAGCTTCGGCCCCCCGGGGACTGAAGCTTTCTTT; CDR3: CASSFGPPGTEAFF
J: TRBJ1-1; D: .; length: 13; size: .; V: TRBV7-3; DNA: TGTGCCAGCAGCCCCTCCGCCAACACTGAAGCTTTCTTT; CDR3: CASSPSANTEAFF
J: TRBJ2-1; D: .; length: 13; size: .; V: TRBV5-1; DNA: TGCGCCAGCCGGCCTAGCGAATACAATGAGCAGTTCTTC; CDR3: CASRPSEYNEQFF
J: TRBJ1-1; D: .; length: 11; size: .; V: TRBV30; DNA: TGTGCCTGGAATGGGAACACTGAAGCTTTCTTT; CDR3: CAWNGNTEAFF
J: TRBJ2-3; D: TRBD2; length: 16; size: .; V: TRBV5-1; DNA: TGCGCCAGCAGCTTGATGGCTAGCGGGGGCGCGGATACGCAGTATTTT; CDR3: CASSLMASGGADTQYF
J: TRBJ2-5; D: .; length: 15; size: .; V: TRBV9; DNA: TGTGCCAGCAGCGTCACAGGGAACCGGGAGGAGACCCAGTACTTC; CDR3: CASSVTGNREETQYF
J: TRBJ1-3; D: TRBD1; length: 13; size: .; V: TRBV30; DNA: TGTGCCTGGAGTGTGGGACAGCCGACAACCATATATTTT; CDR3: CAWSVGQPTTIYF
J: TRBJ1-6; D: .; length: 14; size: .; V: TRBV12-3/TRBV12-4; DNA: TGTGCCAGCAGTTTACAGGGTGGGGGATCACCCCTCCACTTT; CDR3: CASSLQGGGSPLHF
J: TRBJ2-5; D: TRBD2; length: 15; size: .; V: TRBV10-3; DNA: TGTGCCATCAGTGAGTCCCTAGCGGGACAAGAGACCCAGTACTTC; CDR3: CAISESLAGQETQYF
J: TRBJ2-1; D: .; length: 12; size: once; V: TRBV5-4; DNA: TGTGCCAGCAGCTTGGCCAGTAGTCCGCAGTTCTTC; CDR3: CASSLASSPQFF
J: TRBJ1-6; D: .; length: 18; size: .; V: TRBV2; DNA: TGTGCCAGCGCCACCGGGCTCCGCTCCTCTTGGGCGCGTTCACCCCTCCACTTT; CDR3: CASATGLRSSWARSPLHF
J: TRBJ2-3; D: TRBD1; length: 16; size: .; V: TRBV29-1; DNA: TGCAGCGTTGGAAGATTCGATAGGGGGCGCGCAGATACGCAGTATTTT; CDR3: CSVGRFDRGRADTQYF
J: TRBJ1-1; D: TRBD1; length: 18; size: once; V: TRBV9; DNA: TGTGCCAGCAGCGCCGGAATACAGGGGTGGAGAGGGAACACTGAAGCTTTCTTT; CDR3: CASSAGIQGWRGNTEAFF
J: TRBJ2-7; D: .; length: 14; size: .; V: TRBV25-1; DNA: TGTGCCAGCAGTAAGGGCCTGTCGTCGTACGAGCAGTACTTC; CDR3: CASSKGLSSYEQYF
J: TRBJ2-3; D: TRBD2; length: 15; size: .; V: TRBV30; DNA: TGTGCCTGGAGCGGGACTAGCGGGACCGCAGATACGCAGTATTTT; CDR3: CAWSGTSGTADTQYF
J: TRBJ2-7; D: .; length: 11; size: .; V: TRBV3-1; DNA: TGTGCCAGCGCCACCACGTACGAGCAGTACTTC; CDR3: CASATTYEQYF
J: TRBJ1-3; D: .; length: 16; size: .; V: TRBV14; DNA: TGTGCCAGCAGCCAATTCACAGGGTATTCTGGAAACACCATATATTTT; CDR3: CASSQFTGYSGNTIYF
J: TRBJ1-2; D: .; length: 16; size: .; V: TRBV23-1; DNA: TGCGCCAGCAGTCAGTCACCGGGGGACACATACTATGGCTACACCTTC; CDR3: CASSQSPGDTYYGYTF
J: TRBJ2-3; D: TRBD2; length: 15; size: once; V: TRBV7-2; DNA: TGTGCCAGCACCCCGACTAGCGGGAGGGCAGATACGCAGTATTTT; CDR3: CASTPTSGRADTQYF
J: TRBJ1-1; D: TRBD1; length: 13; size: .; V: TRBV10-3; DNA: TGTGCCATCAAGGGACAGGGGAACACTGAAGCTTTCTTT; CDR3: CAIKGQGNTEAFF